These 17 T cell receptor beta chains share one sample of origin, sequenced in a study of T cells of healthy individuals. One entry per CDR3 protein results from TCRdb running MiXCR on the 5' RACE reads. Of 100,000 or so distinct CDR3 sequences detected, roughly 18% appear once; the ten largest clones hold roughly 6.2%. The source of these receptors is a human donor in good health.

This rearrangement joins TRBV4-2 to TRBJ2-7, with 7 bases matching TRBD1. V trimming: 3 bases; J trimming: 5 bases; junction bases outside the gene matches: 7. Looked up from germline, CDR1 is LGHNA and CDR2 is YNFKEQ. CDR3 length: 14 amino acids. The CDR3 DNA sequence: TGTGCCAGCAGCCATGCATGGACAGGTAACGAGCAGTACTTC. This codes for CASSHAWTGNEQYF.

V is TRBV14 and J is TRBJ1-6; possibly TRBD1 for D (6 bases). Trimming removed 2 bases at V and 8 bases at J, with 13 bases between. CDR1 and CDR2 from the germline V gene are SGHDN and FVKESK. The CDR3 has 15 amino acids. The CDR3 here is CASSQTQGMYSPLHF. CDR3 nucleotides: TGTGCCAGCAGCCAAACACAGGGAATGTATTCACCCCTCCACTTT.

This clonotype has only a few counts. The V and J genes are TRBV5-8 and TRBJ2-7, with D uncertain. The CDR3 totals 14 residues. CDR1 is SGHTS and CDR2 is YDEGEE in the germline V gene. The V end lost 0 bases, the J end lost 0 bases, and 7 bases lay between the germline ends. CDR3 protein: CASSLVIASYEQYF. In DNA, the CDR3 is TGTGCCAGCAGCTTGGTTATTGCCTCCTACGAGCAGTACTTC.

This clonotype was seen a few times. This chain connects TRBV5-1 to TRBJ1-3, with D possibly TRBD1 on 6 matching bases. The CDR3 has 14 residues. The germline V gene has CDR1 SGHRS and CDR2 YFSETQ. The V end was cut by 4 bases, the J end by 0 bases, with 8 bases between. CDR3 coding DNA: TGCGCCAGCAGCGCGGACAGCTCTGGAAACACCATATATTTT. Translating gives CASSADSSGNTIYF.

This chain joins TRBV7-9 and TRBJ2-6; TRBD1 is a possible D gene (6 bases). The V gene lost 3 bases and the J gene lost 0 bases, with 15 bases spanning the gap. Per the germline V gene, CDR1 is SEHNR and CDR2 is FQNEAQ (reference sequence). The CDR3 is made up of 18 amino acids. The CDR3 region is CASSFWGRGHSGANVLTF. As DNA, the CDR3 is TGTGCCAGCAGCTTTTGGGGCAGGGGCCACTCTGGGGCCAACGTCCTGACTTTC.

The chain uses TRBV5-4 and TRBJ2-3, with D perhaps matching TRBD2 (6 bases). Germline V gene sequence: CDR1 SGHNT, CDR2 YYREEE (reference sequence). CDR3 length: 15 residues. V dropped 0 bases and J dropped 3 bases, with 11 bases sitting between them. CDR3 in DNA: TGTGCCAGCAGCTTGGCCCAACGGGAGACAGATACGCAGTATTTT. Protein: CASSLAQRETDTQYF.

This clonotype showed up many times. The CDR3 sequence is CASGAELYTEAFF. In DNA form, the CDR3 reads TGTGCTAGTGGTGCAGAGCTATACACTGAAGCTTTCTTT. The V gene is TRBV12-5, the J gene TRBJ1-1; unclear D gene. The CDR3 contains 13 residues. The germline V gene has CDR1 LGHNT and CDR2 FRNRAP. The V and J ends lost 5 bases and 3 bases respectively, with 10 bases between them. The variable domain in full, completed from reference TRBV12-5 and TRBJ1-1, reads DARVTQTPRHKVTEMGQEVTMRCQPILGHNTVFWYRQTMMQGLELLAYFRNRAPLDDSGMPKDRFSAEMPDATLATLKIQPSEPRDSAVYFCASGAELYTEAFFGQGTRLTVV.

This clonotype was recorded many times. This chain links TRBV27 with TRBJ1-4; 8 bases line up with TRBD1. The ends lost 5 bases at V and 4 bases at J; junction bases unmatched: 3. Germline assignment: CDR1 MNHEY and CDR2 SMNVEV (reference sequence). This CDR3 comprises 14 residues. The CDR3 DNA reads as TGTGCCAGCAGTAGGGACAGGAATAATGAAAAACTGTTTTTT. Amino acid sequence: CASSRDRNNEKLFF.

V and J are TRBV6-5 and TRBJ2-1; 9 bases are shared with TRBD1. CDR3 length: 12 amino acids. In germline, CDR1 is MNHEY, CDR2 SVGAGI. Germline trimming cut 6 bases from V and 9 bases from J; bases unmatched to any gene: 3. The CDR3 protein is CASSLTGGEQFF. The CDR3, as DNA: TGTGCCAGCAGCTTGACAGGGGGTGAGCAGTTCTTC.

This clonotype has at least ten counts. As DNA, the CDR3 is TGTGCCATCGCGCGTGTCGACTCGGACCACACTGAAGCTTTCTTT. It yields the protein CAIARVDSDHTEAFF. The rearrangement links TRBV10-3 to TRBJ1-1; D gene uncertain. V lost 8 bases and J lost 3, with 19 bases in between. The CDR3 spans 15 residues. CDR1 ENHRY and CDR2 SYGVKD come from the germline V gene.

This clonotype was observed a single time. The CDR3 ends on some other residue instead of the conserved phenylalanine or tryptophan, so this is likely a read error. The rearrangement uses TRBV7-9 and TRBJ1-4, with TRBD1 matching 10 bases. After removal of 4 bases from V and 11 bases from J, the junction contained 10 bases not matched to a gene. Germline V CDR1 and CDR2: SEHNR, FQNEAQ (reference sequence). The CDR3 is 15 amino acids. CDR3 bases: TGTGCCAGCAGCTCGGACAGGGGGGCTGGTTGGAAACTGTTTCTT. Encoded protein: CASSSDRGAGWKLFL.

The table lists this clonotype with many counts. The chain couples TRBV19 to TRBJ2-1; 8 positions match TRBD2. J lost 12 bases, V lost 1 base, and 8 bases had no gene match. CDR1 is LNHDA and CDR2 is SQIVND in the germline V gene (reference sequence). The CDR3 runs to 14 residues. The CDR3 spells CASSIVGRGGMQFF. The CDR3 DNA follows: TGTGCCAGTAGTATAGTGGGCCGGGGGGGGATGCAGTTCTTC.

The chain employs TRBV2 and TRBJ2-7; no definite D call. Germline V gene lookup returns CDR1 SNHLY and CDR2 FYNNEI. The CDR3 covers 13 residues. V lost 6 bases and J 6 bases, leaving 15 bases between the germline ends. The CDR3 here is CASRANPGGEQYF. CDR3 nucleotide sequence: TGTGCCAGCAGAGCTAACCCGGGCGGCGAGCAGTACTTC. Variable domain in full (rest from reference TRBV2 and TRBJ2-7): EPEVTQTPSHQVTQMGQEVILRCVPISNHLYFYWYRQILGQKVEFLVSFYNNEISEKSEIFDDQFSVERPDGSNFTLKIRSTKLEDSAMYFCASRANPGGEQYFGPGTRLTVT.

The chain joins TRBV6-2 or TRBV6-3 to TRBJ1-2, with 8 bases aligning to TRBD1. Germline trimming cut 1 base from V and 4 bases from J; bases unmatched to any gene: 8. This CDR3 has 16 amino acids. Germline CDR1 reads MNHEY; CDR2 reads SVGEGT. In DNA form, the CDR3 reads TGTGCCAGCAGTTACTTTGGGGACAGGACGAGCTATGGCTACACCTTC. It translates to CASSYFGDRTSYGYTF.

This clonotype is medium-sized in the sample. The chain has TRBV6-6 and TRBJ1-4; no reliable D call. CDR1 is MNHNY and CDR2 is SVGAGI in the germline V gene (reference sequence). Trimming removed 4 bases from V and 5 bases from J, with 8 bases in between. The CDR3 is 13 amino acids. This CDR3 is CASSLLPNEKLFF. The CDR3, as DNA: TGTGCCAGCAGTTTGTTGCCCAATGAAAAACTGTTTTTT.

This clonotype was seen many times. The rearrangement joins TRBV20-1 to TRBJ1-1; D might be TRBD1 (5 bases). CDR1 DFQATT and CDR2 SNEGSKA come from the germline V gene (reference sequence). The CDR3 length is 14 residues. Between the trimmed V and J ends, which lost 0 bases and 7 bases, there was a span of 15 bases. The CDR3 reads CSARDLGREDEAFF. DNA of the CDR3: TGCAGTGCTAGAGATCTAGGCAGGGAGGATGAAGCTTTCTTT.

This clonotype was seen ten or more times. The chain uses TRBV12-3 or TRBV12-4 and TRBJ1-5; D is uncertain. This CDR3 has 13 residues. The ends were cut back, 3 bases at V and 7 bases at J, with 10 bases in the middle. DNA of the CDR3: TGTGCCAGCAGTTTTAATCGGGTCCAGCCCCAGCATTTT. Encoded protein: CASSFNRVQPQHF.